Listed below are T cell receptor beta chains from one sample, sequenced in a study of control samples from healthy donors and cancer patients. Profiling relied on immunoSEQ multiplex PCR, and the TCRdb table lists in-frame clones only, not all of them. The table includes 100,000 to 150,000 clones, roughly 92% detected once. Sequencing was done on a sample of blood. The receptors come from a man younger than 35 in good health. CDR3s include the opening cysteine and the closing phenylalanine or tryptophan. A D gene is named only where the DNA matches it firmly. Expanded clones are given a class, and other clones once, few, many or no size at all.

-	once	TRBV28	TRBJ1-3	TGTGCCAGCAGGGGAACACTCCACTCTGGAAACACCATATATTTT	CASRGTLHSGNTIYF
-	-	TRBV12-3/TRBV12-4	TRBJ1-1	TGTGCCAGCATACTGGGGGGGACTGAAGCTTTCTTT	CASILGGTEAFF
-	-	TRBV7-3	TRBJ2-7	TGTGCCAGCAGCTCCGGGGGCGCCGGTAGTTCCGAGCAGTACTTC	CASSSGGAGSSEQYF
-	-	TRBV7-9	TRBJ1-4	TGTGCCAGCAGCTTACCTCTGGTGGCAACTAATGAAAAACTGTTTTTT	CASSLPLVATNEKLFF
-	-	TRBV19	TRBJ2-7	TGTGCCATCCCAGGGTACGAGCAGTACTTC	CAIPGYEQYF
-	-	TRBV5-4	TRBJ2-2	TGTGCCAGCAGCTTGGTCGGGGGCTTTGGCACCGGGGAGCTGTTTTTT	CASSLVGGFGTGELFF
-	-	TRBV10-3	TRBJ1-2	TGTGCCATCAGTTTGACTAGGGGACGGGACCCTAACTATGGCTACACCTTC	CAISLTRGRDPNYGYTF
-	-	TRBV7-9	TRBJ1-1	TGTGCCAGCAGCTCCCTCGGGGGGATTTGGACTGAAGCTTTCTTT	CASSSLGGIWTEAFF
TRBD1	-	TRBV11-3	TRBJ2-2	TGTGCCAGCAGCTCCGGACAGGGGGTCGCCGGGGAGCTGTTTTTT	CASSSGQGVAGELFF
TRBD2	-	TRBV10-3	TRBJ2-3	TGTGCCATCAGTGAGGAGCGGGGGAGCACAGATACGCAGTATTTT	CAISEERGSTDTQYF
TRBD2	-	TRBV24-1	TRBJ2-2	TGTGCCACAGCGGGGGTGGGGAACACCGGGGAGCTGTTTTTT	CATAGVGNTGELFF
-	-	TRBV5-1	TRBJ2-1	TGCGCCAGCAGCTTGGGAACGCCATCCTACAATGAGCAGTTCTTC	CASSLGTPSYNEQFF
-	once	TRBV19	TRBJ2-3	TGTGCCAGTAGGCCAGCTAGGGGGGATACGCAGTATTTT	CASRPARGDTQYF
TRBD2	once	TRBV4-1	TRBJ2-7	TGCGCCAGCAGCCAAGACCCTACCGGCGGGGGTACACACGAGCAGTACTTC	CASSQDPTGGGTHEQYF
TRBD1	-	TRBV7-9	TRBJ1-2	TGTGCCAGCAGCTTAGCGGGCGGGGACAGGTGGGGCTATGGCTACACCTTC	CASSLAGGDRWGYGYTF
-	once	TRBV13	TRBJ2-3	TGTGCCAGCAGCTTAGGCCTTTTAGACATCTACACAGATACGCAGTATTTT	CASSLGLLDIYTDTQYF
-	-	TRBV6-5	TRBJ1-3	TGTGCCAGCAGTACGACAGCCTCTGGAAACACCATATATTTT	CASSTTASGNTIYF
TRBD1	-	TRBV7-2	TRBJ1-1	TGTGCCAGCAGCTTAGTCGGGCAGGGGGCTGAAGCTTTCTTT	CASSLVGQGAEAFF
-	-	TRBV7-2	TRBJ2-7	TGTGCCAGCTTCGGGGGGCCCTCCTACGAGCAGTACTTC	CASFGGPSYEQYF
TRBD2	-	TRBV7-9	TRBJ2-1	TGTGCCAGCAGCTTAGCCCGGGGGGGGGCGGGCAATGAGCAGTTCTTC	CASSLARGGAGNEQFF
-	-	TRBV2	TRBJ1-1	TGTGCCAGCAGTTCAAAAGGTGTCAGCTACACTGAAGCTTTCTTT	CASSSKGVSYTEAFF
TRBD1	-	TRBV9	TRBJ1-2	TGTGCCAGCAGCGTAGAAGGGGATGACAGGGCGTCTGGCTACACCTTC	CASSVEGDDRASGYTF
TRBD1	-	TRBV7-9	TRBJ1-1	TGTGCCAGCAGCTTTTATACAGGGGAAACTGAAGCTTTCTTT	CASSFYTGETEAFF
-	-	TRBV7-2	TRBJ2-1	TGTGCCAGCAGCGCGACTATGCCAATGCCAAAAAACCCATACAATGAGCAGTTCTTC	CASSATMPMPKNPYNEQFF
-	-	TRBV2	TRBJ1-1	TGTGCCAGCAGTCTACCTAAGTCGAGGGGAAAAAACACTGAAGCTTTCTTT	CASSLPKSRGKNTEAFF
-	-	TRBV7-9	TRBJ1-2	TGTGCCAGCAGCTTAGAATCCGGGCAGGGGGGCTACACCTTC	CASSLESGQGGYTF
-	-	TRBV12-3/TRBV12-4	TRBJ1-1	TGTGCCAGCAGTTTAAACAGGAACACTGAAGCTTTCTTT	CASSLNRNTEAFF
-	-	TRBV6-5	TRBJ2-7	TGTGCCAGCAGTCTAGCGTCCGTGGGGGAGCAGTACTTC	CASSLASVGEQYF
-	-	TRBV7-9	TRBJ2-7	TGTGCCAGCAGCTGGCACGGAGGGGACCCCTACGAGCAGTACTTC	CASSWHGGDPYEQYF
TRBD1	-	TRBV2	TRBJ1-1	TGTGCCAGCGTGAGGACAGGGAACACTGAAGCTTTCTTT	CASVRTGNTEAFF
-	-	TRBV9	TRBJ1-6	TGTGCCAGCAGCGTAGTCGAGAATAATTCACCCCTCCACTTT	CASSVVENNSPLHF
TRBD2	-	TRBV6-1	TRBJ2-3	TGTGCCACCACTGAGGTGGGGGGGTCCGGACCGGATACGCAGTATTTT	CATTEVGGSGPDTQYF
TRBD1	once	TRBV19	TRBJ1-2	TGTGCCAGTAGTATGGGTGGGACAGGGGGTAAACGTAACTATGGCTACACCTTC	CASSMGGTGGKRNYGYTF
-	-	TRBV11-2	TRBJ1-1	TGTGCCAGCAGCCCAATTGGGACAGAAGCTTTCTTT	CASSPIGTEAFF
-	-	TRBV7-9	TRBJ1-3	TGTGCCAGCAGCTTAGTTTTTGGGAGCTCTGGAAACACCATATATTTT	CASSLVFGSSGNTIYF
TRBD2	-	TRBV9	TRBJ2-1	TGTGCCAGCAGCGTAGAAGCGTTATGGACTAGCGGGGGGAATGAGCAGTTCTTC	CASSVEALWTSGGNEQFF
TRBD1	-	TRBV5-1	TRBJ2-7	TGCGCCAGCAGCACTAGGACAGGACAATACGAGCAGTACTTC	CASSTRTGQYEQYF
-	-	TRBV5-1	TRBJ2-1	TGCGCCAGCAGCTTGGATAGCTACTACAATGAGCAGTTCTTC	CASSLDSYYNEQFF
-	-	TRBV19	TRBJ1-5	TGTGCCAGTCACGGTTTCGGGGCTGGGAATCAGCCCCAGCATTTT	CASHGFGAGNQPQHF
TRBD1	few	TRBV5-4	TRBJ2-2	TGTGCCAGCACCCTGATATTGCAGGGGGCACGTGGGGAGCTGTTTTTT	CASTLILQGARGELFF
-	-	TRBV20-1	TRBJ1-1	TGCAGTGCTAGTGAGGAGAACACTGAAGCTTTCTTT	CSASEENTEAFF
-	-	TRBV12-5	TRBJ2-1	TGTGCTAGTGGTTTGGTAGGGCAGGGTGGGATTTTGTCCCGTAGGAGCTCCTACAATGAGCAGTTCTTC	CASGLVGQGGILSRRSSYNEQFF